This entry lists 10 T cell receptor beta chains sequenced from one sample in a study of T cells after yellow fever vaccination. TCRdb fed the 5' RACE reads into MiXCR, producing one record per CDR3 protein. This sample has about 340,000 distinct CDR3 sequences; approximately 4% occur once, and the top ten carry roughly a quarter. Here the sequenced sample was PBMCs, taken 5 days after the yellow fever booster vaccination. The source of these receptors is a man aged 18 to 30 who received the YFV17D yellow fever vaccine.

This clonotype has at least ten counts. The CDR3 loop reads CASSLAPNVNYEQYV. The CDR3, as DNA: TGTGCCAGCAGCTTAGCGCCAAACGTGAACTACGAGCAGTACGTC. V is TRBV11-1 and J is TRBJ2-7; D uncertain. Looked up from germline, CDR1 is SGHAT and CDR2 is FQDESV (reference sequence). The CDR3 extends over 15 amino acids. V was trimmed by 0 bases and J by 3 bases, leaving 12 bases between them.

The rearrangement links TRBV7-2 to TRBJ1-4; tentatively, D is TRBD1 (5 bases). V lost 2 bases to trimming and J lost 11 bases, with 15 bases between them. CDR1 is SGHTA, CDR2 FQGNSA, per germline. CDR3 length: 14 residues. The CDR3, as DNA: TGTGCCAGCAGCTTATCGGCAGGGCACATCAAACTGTTTTTT. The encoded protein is CASSLSAGHIKLFF.

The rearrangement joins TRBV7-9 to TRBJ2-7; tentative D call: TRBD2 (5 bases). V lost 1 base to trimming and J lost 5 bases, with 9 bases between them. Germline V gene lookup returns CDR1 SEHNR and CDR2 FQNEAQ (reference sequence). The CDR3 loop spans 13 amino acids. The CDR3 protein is CASSLGGPNEQYV. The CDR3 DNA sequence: TGTGCCAGCAGCTTAGGAGGGCCTAACGAGCAGTACGTC.

Written as DNA, the CDR3 is TGTGCCAGCAGTTACCTTGGGCAGGCGAATCAGCCCCAGCATTTT. Amino acids: CASSYLGQANQPQHF. This chain links TRBV6-6 with TRBJ1-5; no clear D gene. CDR1 and CDR2 from the germline V gene are MNHNY and SVGAGI (reference sequence). This CDR3 comprises 15 residues. The V and J ends lost 2 bases and 4 bases respectively, with 12 bases between them.

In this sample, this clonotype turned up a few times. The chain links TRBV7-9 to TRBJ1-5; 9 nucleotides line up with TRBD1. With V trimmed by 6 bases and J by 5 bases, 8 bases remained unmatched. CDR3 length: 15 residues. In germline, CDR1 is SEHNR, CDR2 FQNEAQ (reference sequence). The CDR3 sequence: CASSSGQGRHQPQHF. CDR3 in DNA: TGTGCCAGCAGTTCCGGACAGGGGAGGCATCAGCCCCAGCATTTT.

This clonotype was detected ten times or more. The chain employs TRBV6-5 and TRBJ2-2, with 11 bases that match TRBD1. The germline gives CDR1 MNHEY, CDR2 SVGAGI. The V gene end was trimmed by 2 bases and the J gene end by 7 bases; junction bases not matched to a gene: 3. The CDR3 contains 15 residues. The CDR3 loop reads CASSYRGTGGGELFF. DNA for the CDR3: TGTGCCAGCAGTTACCGGGGGACAGGGGGCGGGGAGCTGTTTTTT.

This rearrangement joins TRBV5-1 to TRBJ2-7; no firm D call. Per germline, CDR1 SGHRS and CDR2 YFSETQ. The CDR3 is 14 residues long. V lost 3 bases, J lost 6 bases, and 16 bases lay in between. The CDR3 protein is CASSSDPPGREQYF. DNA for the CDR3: TGCGCCAGCAGCTCCGACCCCCCCGGTCGCGAGCAGTACTTC.

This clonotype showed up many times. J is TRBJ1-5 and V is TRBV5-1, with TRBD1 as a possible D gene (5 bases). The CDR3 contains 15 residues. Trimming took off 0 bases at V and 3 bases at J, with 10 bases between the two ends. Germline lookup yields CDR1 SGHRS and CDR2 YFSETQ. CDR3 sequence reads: CASSLEGWNNQPQHF. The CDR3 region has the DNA TGCGCCAGCAGCTTGGAGGGGTGGAACAATCAGCCCCAGCATTTT.

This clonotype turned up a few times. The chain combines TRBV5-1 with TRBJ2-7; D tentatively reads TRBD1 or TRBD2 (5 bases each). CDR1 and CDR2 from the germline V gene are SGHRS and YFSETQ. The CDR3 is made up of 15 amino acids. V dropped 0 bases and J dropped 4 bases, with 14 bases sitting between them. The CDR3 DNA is TGCGCCAGCAGCTTGGGATCGGGACCTATATACGAGCAGTACTTC. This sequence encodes CASSLGSGPIYEQYF.

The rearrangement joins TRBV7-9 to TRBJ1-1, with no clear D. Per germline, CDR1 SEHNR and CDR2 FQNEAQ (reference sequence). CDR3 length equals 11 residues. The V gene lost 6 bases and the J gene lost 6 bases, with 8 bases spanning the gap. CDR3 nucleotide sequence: TGTGCCAGCAGGGGCGGGGCTGAAGCTTTCTTT. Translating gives CASRGGAEAFF.